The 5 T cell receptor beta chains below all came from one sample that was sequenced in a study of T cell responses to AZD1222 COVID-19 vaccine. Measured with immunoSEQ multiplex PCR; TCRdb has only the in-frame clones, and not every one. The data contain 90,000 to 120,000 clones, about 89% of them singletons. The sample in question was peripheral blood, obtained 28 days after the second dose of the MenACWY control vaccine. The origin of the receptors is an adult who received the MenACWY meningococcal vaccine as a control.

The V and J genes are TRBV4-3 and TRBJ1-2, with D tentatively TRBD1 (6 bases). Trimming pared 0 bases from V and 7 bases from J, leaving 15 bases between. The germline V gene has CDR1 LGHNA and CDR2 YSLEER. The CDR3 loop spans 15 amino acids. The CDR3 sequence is CASSQDRAGAFGYTF. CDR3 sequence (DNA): TGCGCCAGCAGCCAAGATCGTGCGGGGGCATTTGGCTACACCTTC.

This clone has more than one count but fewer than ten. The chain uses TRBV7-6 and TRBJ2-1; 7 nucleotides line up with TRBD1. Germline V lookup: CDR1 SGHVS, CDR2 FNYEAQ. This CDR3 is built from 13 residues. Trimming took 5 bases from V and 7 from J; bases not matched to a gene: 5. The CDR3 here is CASSLLQGNEQFF. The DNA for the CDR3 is TGTGCCAGCAGCCTTCTACAGGGGAATGAGCAGTTCTTC.

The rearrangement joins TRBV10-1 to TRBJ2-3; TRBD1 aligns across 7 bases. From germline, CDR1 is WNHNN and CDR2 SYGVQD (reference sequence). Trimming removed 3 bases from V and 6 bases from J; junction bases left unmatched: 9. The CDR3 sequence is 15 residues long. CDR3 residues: CASSDDRGPWDTQYF. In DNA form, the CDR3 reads TGCGCCAGCAGTGATGATAGGGGGCCTTGGGATACGCAGTATTTT.

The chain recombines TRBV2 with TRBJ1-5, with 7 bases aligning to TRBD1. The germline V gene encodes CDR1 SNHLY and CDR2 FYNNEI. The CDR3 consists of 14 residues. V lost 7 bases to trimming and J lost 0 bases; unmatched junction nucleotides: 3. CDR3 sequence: CASTRGFSNQPQHF. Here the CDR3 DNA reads TGTGCCAGCACCAGGGGGTTTAGCAATCAGCCCCAGCATTTT.

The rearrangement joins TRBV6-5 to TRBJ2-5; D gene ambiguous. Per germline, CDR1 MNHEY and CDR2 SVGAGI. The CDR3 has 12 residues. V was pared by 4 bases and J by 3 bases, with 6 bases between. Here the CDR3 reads CASSSTKETQYF. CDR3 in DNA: TGTGCCAGCAGTTCGACCAAAGAGACCCAGTACTTC.